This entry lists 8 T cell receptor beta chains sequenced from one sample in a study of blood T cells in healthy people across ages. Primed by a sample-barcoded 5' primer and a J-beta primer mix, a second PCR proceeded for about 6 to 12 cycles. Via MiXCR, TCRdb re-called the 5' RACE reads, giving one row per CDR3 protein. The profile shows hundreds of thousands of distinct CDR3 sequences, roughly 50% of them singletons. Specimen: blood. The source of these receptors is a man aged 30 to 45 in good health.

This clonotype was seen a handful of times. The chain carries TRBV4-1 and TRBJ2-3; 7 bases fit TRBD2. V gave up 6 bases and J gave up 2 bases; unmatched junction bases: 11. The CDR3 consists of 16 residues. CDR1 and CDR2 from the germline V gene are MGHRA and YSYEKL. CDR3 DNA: TGCGCCAGCAGGCCTGCCCGGGGGGAGCTCACAGATACGCAGTATTTT. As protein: CASRPARGELTDTQYF.

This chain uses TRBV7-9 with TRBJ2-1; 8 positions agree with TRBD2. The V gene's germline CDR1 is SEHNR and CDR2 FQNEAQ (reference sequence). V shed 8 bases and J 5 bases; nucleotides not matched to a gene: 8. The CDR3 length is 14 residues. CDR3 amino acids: CASPVAGNNNEQFF. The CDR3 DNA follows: TGTGCCAGCCCCGTAGCGGGAAATAACAATGAGCAGTTCTTC.

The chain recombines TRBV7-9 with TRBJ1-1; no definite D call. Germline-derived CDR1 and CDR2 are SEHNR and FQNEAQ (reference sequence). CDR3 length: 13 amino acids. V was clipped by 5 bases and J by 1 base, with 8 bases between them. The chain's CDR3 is CASSPEGNTEAFF. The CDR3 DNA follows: TGTGCCAGCAGCCCTGAGGGGAACACTGAAGCTTTCTTT.

The CDR3 sequence is CSARWPGPLNQPQHF. In nucleotides, the CDR3 is TGCAGTGCTAGATGGCCGGGACCGCTCAATCAGCCCCAGCATTTT. The V and J genes are TRBV20-1 and TRBJ1-5, with D possibly matching TRBD1 (5 bases). The CDR3 covers 15 residues. Trimming removed 2 bases from V and 3 bases from J, with 14 bases in between. Germline values: CDR1 DFQATT, CDR2 SNEGSKA (reference sequence).

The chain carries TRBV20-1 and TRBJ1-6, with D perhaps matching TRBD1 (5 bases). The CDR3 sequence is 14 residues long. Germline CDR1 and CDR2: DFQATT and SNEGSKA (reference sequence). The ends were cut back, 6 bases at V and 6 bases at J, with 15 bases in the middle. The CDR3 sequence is CSAKDPGLNSPLHF. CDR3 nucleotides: TGCAGTGCCAAAGATCCGGGGCTTAATTCACCCCTCCACTTT.

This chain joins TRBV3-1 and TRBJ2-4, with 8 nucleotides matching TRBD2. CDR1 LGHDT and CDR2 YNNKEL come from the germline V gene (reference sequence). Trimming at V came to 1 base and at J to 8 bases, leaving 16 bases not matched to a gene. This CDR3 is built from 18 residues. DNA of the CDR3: TGTGCCAGCAGCCAAGTAGGGCTAGCGGGTCCCCGGGAGGACATTCAGTACTTC. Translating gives CASSQVGLAGPREDIQYF.

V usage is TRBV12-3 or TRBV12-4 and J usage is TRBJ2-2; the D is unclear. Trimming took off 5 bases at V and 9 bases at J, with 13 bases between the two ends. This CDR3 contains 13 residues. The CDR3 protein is CASSRSPNRELFF. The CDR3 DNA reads TGTGCCAGCAGTCGTAGCCCGAACAGGGAGCTGTTTTTT.

CDR3 DNA sequence: TGTGCCAGCAGCCCGGTCAGGAGCGCCTATATTCTGGGTGACTACACCTTC. Amino acids: CASSPVRSAYILGDYTF. The J gene is TRBJ1-2, the V gene TRBV9; the D is unclear. The CDR3 spans 17 residues. Trimming left V 4 bases short and J 10 bases short, with 29 bases between. From germline, CDR1 is SGDLS and CDR2 YYNGEE.